Each of the 30 T cell receptor beta chains below was sequenced from the same sample in a study of long-term antiretroviral therapy in people with HIV (dated by TCRdb to between 2021 and 2024). Sequencing of the TRB variable region was done with the immunoSEQ hsTCRB v3.0 assay at survey level resolution. Held by TCRdb, this immuneACCESS table contains in-frame sequences only and omits some clones. Under half of the omission traces to an unresolved V gene where checked; the cause of the rest is unknown. The sample contains 28,000 or so clones, roughly 88% of them found a single time. The ten largest clones add up to 3% to 4.5% of the sample. Source: unsorted PBMCs, taken 0.8 years before starting antiretroviral therapy. These receptors were collected from a man younger than 35 with HIV.

The CDR3 region is CASSDSLEQFF. The CDR3 coding sequence is TGTGCCAGCTCCGACTCGCTCGAGCAGTTCTTC. The chain joins TRBV25-1 to TRBJ2-1; D call uncertain. Germline assignment: CDR1 MGHDK and CDR2 SYGVNS. The V end was cut by 8 bases, the J end by 10 bases, with 12 bases between. This CDR3 comprises 11 residues.

The chain uses TRBV30 and TRBJ2-1; tentatively, D is TRBD1 (6 bases). CDR1 is GTSNPN and CDR2 is SVGIG in the germline V gene (reference sequence). CDR3 length equals 13 residues. The CDR3 nucleotides read TGTGCTGGCCGAAGGGGGTCCTACAATGAGCAGTTCTTC. Encoded protein: CAGRRGSYNEQFF.

This chain connects TRBV19 to TRBJ2-3; unclear D gene. Germline V lookup: CDR1 LNHDA, CDR2 SQIVND (reference sequence). The CDR3 length is 15 residues. V lost 5 bases to trimming and J lost 0 bases, with 12 bases between them. CDR3 in amino acids: CASSPMMSSTDTQYF. In DNA, the CDR3 is TGTGCCAGTAGTCCCATGATGTCTAGCACAGATACGCAGTATTTT.

This chain connects TRBV9 to TRBJ1-3, with a tentative D call TRBD1 (5 bases). The germline V gene has CDR1 SGDLS and CDR2 YYNGEE. This CDR3 is 15 amino acids long. The ends were cut back, 0 bases at V and 3 bases at J, with 10 bases in the middle. The CDR3 protein is CASSVEGSRGNTIYF. DNA of the CDR3: TGTGCCAGCAGCGTAGAGGGGTCTCGTGGAAACACCATATATTTT. Full variable domain (rest looked up from reference TRBV9 and TRBJ1-3): DSGVTQTPKHLITATGQRVTLRCSPRSGDLSVYWYQQSLDQGLQFLIQYYNGEERAKGNILERFSAQQFPDLHSELNLSSLELGDSALYFCASSVEGSRGNTIYFGEGSWLTVV.

The rearrangement uses TRBV27 and TRBJ2-2; D may match TRBD1 or TRBD2 (6 bases each). Deletions cut 3 bases from V and 6 bases from J, with 14 bases between. In germline, CDR1 is MNHEY, CDR2 SMNVEV (reference sequence). This CDR3 comprises 15 residues. This CDR3 reads CASSFGGYGPGELFF. CDR3 DNA: TGTGCCAGCAGTTTCGGGGGCTATGGGCCCGGGGAGCTGTTTTTT.

This clone was detected only once. This chain uses TRBV6-1 with TRBJ2-7, with D possibly being TRBD1 or TRBD2 (5 bases each). The CDR3 sequence is 14 residues long. From germline, CDR1 is MNHNS and CDR2 SASEGT. V dropped 4 bases and J dropped 6 bases, with 16 bases sitting between them. The CDR3: CASSAGPEVGEQYF. The CDR3 DNA reads TGTGCCAGCAGTGCGGGACCGGAGGTGGGCGAGCAGTACTTC.

The chain combines TRBV4-3 with TRBJ1-2; tentative D call: TRBD1 (6 bases). The CDR3 contains 14 residues. CDR1 and CDR2 from the germline V gene are LGHNA and YSLEER. V lost 1 base to trimming and J lost 8 bases, with 14 bases between them. For the CDR3, the DNA is TGCGCCAGCAGCCAAGGAGCGGGGGCAAGGGGCTACACCTTC. It translates to CASSQGAGARGYTF.

This chain joins TRBV6-5 and TRBJ1-5; 7 bases are shared with TRBD1. V dropped 7 bases and J dropped 6; count of bases not matched to a gene: 12. This CDR3 is 15 amino acids long. CDR1 is MNHEY and CDR2 is SVGAGI in the germline V gene. The CDR3 DNA follows: TGTGCCAGCACCCCTACTCCAGGGGGTAGTCAGCCCCAGCATTTT. Its protein is CASTPTPGGSQPQHF.

The chain employs TRBV19 and TRBJ2-3; D is perhaps TRBD2 (6 bases). There are 14 residues in the CDR3. V was trimmed by 9 bases and J by 0 bases, leaving 13 bases between them. Germline V gives CDR1 LNHDA, CDR2 SQIVND (reference sequence). The CDR3 region is CASTEGRSTDTQYF. DNA for the CDR3: TGTGCCAGCACGGAGGGCCGGAGCACAGATACGCAGTATTTT.

V is TRBV7-2 and J is TRBJ2-7; TRBD2 is a possible D gene (6 bases). Germline assignment: CDR1 SGHTA and CDR2 FQGNSA. The CDR3 covers 15 residues. Trimming left V 0 bases short and J 3 bases short, with 12 bases between. The CDR3 sequence: CASSLARGSYYEQYF. In DNA form, the CDR3 reads TGTGCCAGCAGCTTAGCGCGGGGCAGCTACTACGAGCAGTACTTC.

The DNA for the CDR3 is TGTGCCAGCCAGGCAGCAGATACGCAGTATTTT. Translating gives CASQAADTQYF. The rearrangement joins TRBV27 to TRBJ2-3; D gene unclear. This CDR3 region has 11 residues. V dropped 8 bases and J dropped 4 bases, with 7 bases sitting between them. Per germline, CDR1 MNHEY and CDR2 SMNVEV (reference sequence).

The chain employs TRBV7-6 and TRBJ2-7, with a weak D call TRBD1 (6 bases). Looked up from germline, CDR1 is SGHVS and CDR2 is FNYEAQ. Between the trimmed V and J ends, which lost 4 bases and 1 base, there was a span of 8 bases. CDR3 length: 13 residues. This CDR3 is CASSSGTSYEQYF. The CDR3 coding sequence is TGTGCCAGCAGCTCCGGGACATCCTACGAGCAGTACTTC.

This chain links TRBV5-1 with TRBJ2-7, with 7 bases fitting TRBD1. The CDR3 sequence is 14 residues long. Trimming took 4 bases from V and 4 from J; bases not matched to a gene: 8. Germline V lookup: CDR1 SGHRS, CDR2 YFSETQ. DNA of the CDR3: TGCGCCAGCAGCCCCGGGGACAGTGGGTACGAGCAGTACTTC. The encoded protein is CASSPGDSGYEQYF.

This clone has a single count. J is TRBJ1-1 and V is TRBV5-1; D is perhaps TRBD1 (5 bases). This CDR3 contains 13 residues. The V end was cut by 4 bases, the J end by 8 bases, with 15 bases between. Germline CDR1 SGHRS, CDR2 YFSETQ. In nucleotides, the CDR3 is TGCGCCAGCAGCCTCCAGACAGACTCCGAAGCTTTCTTT. It yields the protein CASSLQTDSEAFF.

The CDR3 here is CASSLDRTSTDTQYF. CDR3 nucleotide sequence: TGTGCCAGCAGCCTAGACAGGACTAGCACAGATACGCAGTATTTT. The V and J genes are TRBV9 and TRBJ2-3; a possible D gene is TRBD1 (6 bases). Trimming stripped 4 bases from V and 0 bases from J, with 12 bases between. Germline CDR1 is SGDLS and CDR2 is YYNGEE. There are 15 residues in the CDR3.

CDR3 DNA: TGTGCCAGCAGCTTTTGGGGGGCAGGGACCACCGGGGAGCTGTTTTTT. This sequence encodes CASSFWGAGTTGELFF. The V call is TRBV5-6, the J call TRBJ2-2; D may match TRBD1 or TRBD2 (6 bases each). From germline, CDR1 is SGHDT and CDR2 YYEEEE. The CDR3 has 16 amino acids. The V end was cut by 2 bases, the J end by 4 bases, with 15 bases between.

This clone came up a few times. This sequence joins TRBV28 and TRBJ2-7; 11 bases agree with TRBD2. The CDR3 extends over 15 amino acids. V lost 6 bases, J lost 1 base, and 5 bases stayed unmatched. Germline V gene data show CDR1 as MDHEN and CDR2 as SYDVKM. In DNA form, the CDR3 reads TGTGCCAGCAGACCTACTAGCGGGAGATCCTACGAGCAGTACTTC. Translated, it gives CASRPTSGRSYEQYF.

The chain recombines TRBV5-8 with TRBJ2-1; the D gene is possibly TRBD1 (6 bases). The V and J ends lost 3 bases and 8 bases respectively, with 12 bases between them. Germline V lookup: CDR1 SGHTS, CDR2 YDEGEE. The CDR3 contains 13 residues. CDR3 sequence reads: CASSSGDSDEQFF. CDR3 in DNA: TGTGCCAGCAGCTCAGGGGATTCGGATGAGCAGTTCTTC.

V gene TRBV29-1 combines with J gene TRBJ2-5, with 7 bases matching TRBD1. Germline assignment: CDR1 SQVTM and CDR2 ANQGSEA. After removal of 4 bases from V and 5 bases from J, the junction contained 19 bases not matched to a gene. The CDR3 covers 17 residues. The CDR3, as DNA: TGCAGCGTTGTGTTGTGGTTACATAACAGGGGAGAGGAGACCCAGTACTTC. It codes for CSVVLWLHNRGEETQYF. The variable domain in full, completed from reference TRBV29-1 and TRBJ2-5, reads SAVISQKPSRDICQRGTSLTIQCQVDSQVTMMFWYRQQPGQSLTLIATANQGSEATYESGFVIDKFPISRPNLTFSTLTVSNMSPEDSSIYLCSVVLWLHNRGEETQYFGPGTRLLVL.

This chain uses TRBV6-6 with TRBJ1-1; D unresolved. The CDR3 length is 14 residues. CDR1 is MNHNY and CDR2 is SVGAGI in the germline V gene (reference sequence). V lost 7 bases to trimming and J lost 7 bases, with 19 bases between them. The CDR3 reads CASNDVPEPLEAFF. Written as DNA, the CDR3 is TGTGCCAGCAACGATGTCCCGGAGCCACTTGAAGCTTTCTTT.

This chain connects TRBV27 to TRBJ1-1; a possible D gene is TRBD1 (5 bases). The V end lost 6 bases, the J end lost 0 bases, and 8 bases lay between the germline ends. From germline, CDR1 is MNHEY and CDR2 SMNVEV (reference sequence). The CDR3 is 13 residues long. CDR3 in DNA: TGTGCCAGCAGGCAGGGACTGAACACTGAAGCTTTCTTT. Translated: CASRQGLNTEAFF.

The chain carries TRBV25-1 and TRBJ2-2; 10 bases align to TRBD1. J lost 3 bases, V lost 0 bases, and 7 bases had no gene match. Germline V gene data show CDR1 as MGHDK and CDR2 as SYGVNS. There are 18 residues in the CDR3. CDR3 region: CASSEYKGQGMDTGELFF. The CDR3 coding sequence is TGTGCCAGCAGTGAATATAAGGGACAGGGGATGGACACCGGGGAGCTGTTTTTT.

A single count supports this clone. The chain links TRBV7-3 to TRBJ2-1; no firm D call. Trimming pared 1 base from V and 9 bases from J, leaving 10 bases between. This CDR3 has 13 amino acids. Germline-derived CDR1 and CDR2 are SGHTA and FQGTGA. The CDR3 here is CASSLNRDTEQFF. CDR3 nucleotides: TGTGCCAGCAGCTTAAACCGAGATACTGAGCAGTTCTTC.

The chain has TRBV6-6 and TRBJ1-2; unclear D gene. The CDR3 runs 15 residues. In germline, CDR1 is MNHNY, CDR2 SVGAGI (reference sequence). Trimming stripped 4 bases from V and 5 bases from J, with 17 bases between. The CDR3 protein is CASSFPPSGGYGYTF. Written as DNA, the CDR3 is TGTGCCAGCAGTTTCCCGCCATCGGGAGGGTATGGCTACACCTTC.

The chain recombines TRBV25-1 with TRBJ1-6; no clear D gene. This CDR3 region has 14 residues. Germline loops: CDR1 MGHDK, CDR2 SYGVNS. With 2 bases removed from V and 9 bases from J, the gap between germline ends came to 11 bases. The CDR3 reads CASSEAGDGSPLHF. CDR3 bases: TGTGCCAGCAGTGAAGCGGGCGACGGTTCACCCCTCCACTTT.

The genes are TRBV4-2 and TRBJ2-3; a possible D gene is TRBD2 (5 bases). CDR1 is LGHNA, CDR2 YNFKEQ, per germline. This CDR3 has 15 amino acids. V was trimmed by 3 bases and J by 1 base, leaving 11 bases between them. CDR3 residues: CASSQYLAGTDTQYF. CDR3 DNA sequence: TGTGCCAGCAGCCAGTATCTAGCCGGCACAGATACGCAGTATTTT.

The chain carries TRBV6-1 and TRBJ1-2, with unresolved D. The germline CDR1 and CDR2 sequences are MNHNS and SASEGT. V dropped 6 bases and J dropped 2 bases, with 16 bases sitting between them. The length of the CDR3 is 15 residues. The CDR3 loop reads CASREALYTNYGYTF. The CDR3 DNA follows: TGTGCCAGCAGGGAGGCTCTTTACACGAACTATGGCTACACCTTC.

The chain employs TRBV4-2 and TRBJ2-1; tentative D call: TRBD2 (6 bases). The germline V gene encodes CDR1 LGHNA and CDR2 YNFKEQ. Trimming removed 0 bases at V and 3 bases at J, with 12 bases between. This CDR3 spans 16 amino acids. The CDR3 protein is CASSQEVAAGYNEQFF. The CDR3 coding sequence is TGTGCCAGCAGCCAAGAGGTAGCGGCCGGCTACAATGAGCAGTTCTTC.

The chain employs TRBV20-1 and TRBJ2-7; TRBD2 might be the D (5 bases). Germline V CDR1 and CDR2: DFQATT, SNEGSKA (reference sequence). Trimming left V 6 bases short and J 6 bases short, with 12 bases between. The CDR3 has 11 residues. This chain's CDR3 is CSAVLVGEQYF. Written as DNA, the CDR3 is TGCAGTGCAGTACTAGTAGGCGAGCAGTACTTC.

The V call is TRBV5-4, the J call TRBJ2-2, with D perhaps given as TRBD1 or TRBD2 (5 bases each). The V end was cut by 3 bases, the J end by 6 bases, with 15 bases between. CDR1 SGHNT and CDR2 YYREEE come from the germline V gene (reference sequence). The CDR3 sequence is 15 residues long. The CDR3, as DNA: TGTGCCAGCAGCTCAGCCGGGACCTCGTCCGGGGAGCTGTTTTTT. The encoded protein is CASSSAGTSSGELFF.